Below are 21 T cell receptor beta chains sequenced from a single sample in a study of T cell changes during pregnancy in multiple sclerosis (dated by TCRdb to the late 2010s). The library was made by the immunoSEQ multiplex PCR assay. In its TCRdb copy, this immuneACCESS table keeps in-frame sequences only and misses some clones. Where compared with another copy, unresolved V genes explain less than half of these, and the others have no known cause. Across this sample there are 45,000 or so clones, with roughly 90% seen only once. The ten biggest clones cover about 2% of the sample. This specimen was peripheral blood, taken in the first trimester of pregnancy. These receptors all come from a female donor with multiple sclerosis, enrolled in a pregnancy study.

The V gene is TRBV9, the J gene TRBJ1-3; D is undetermined. This CDR3 spans 15 amino acids. V shed 2 bases and J shed 0 bases, with 9 bases lying between them. Germline V CDR1 and CDR2: SGDLS, YYNGEE. The CDR3 DNA follows: TGTGCCAGCAGCGTTCGGGGAAACTCTGGAAACACCATATATTTT. Protein product: CASSVRGNSGNTIYF.

Regarding this clone: Other DNA sequences of this sample code for an identical CDR3. CDR3 loop: CASSPPVGQGTYNEQFF. The DNA of the CDR3 is TGTGCCAGCTCACCACCGGTGGGACAGGGGACTTACAATGAGCAGTTCTTC. The chain joins TRBV18 to TRBJ2-1; 10 positions agree with TRBD1. Trimming cost V 0 bases and J 4 bases; bases outside gene matches: 6. This CDR3 is 17 amino acids long. Germline CDR1 KGHSH, CDR2 LQKENI.

The gene calls are TRBV20-1 and TRBJ1-1, with D tentatively TRBD1 (5 bases). Germline V lookup: CDR1 DFQATT, CDR2 SNEGSKA (reference sequence). Trimming took off 4 bases at V and 5 bases at J, with 8 bases between the two ends. This CDR3 contains 11 residues. The CDR3 reads CSANPGTEAFF. CDR3 nucleotides: TGCAGTGCTAATCCAGGGACTGAAGCTTTCTTT.

In its sample, this clone was seen a few times. The V and J genes are TRBV7-9 and TRBJ1-1; D remains ambiguous. CDR1 SEHNR and CDR2 FQNEAQ come from the germline V gene (reference sequence). With 4 bases removed from V and 5 bases from J, the gap between germline ends came to 17 bases. This CDR3 has 15 amino acids. CDR3 in amino acids: CASSSAGLGTTEAFF. The CDR3, as DNA: TGTGCCAGCAGCTCCGCCGGACTGGGAACAACTGAAGCTTTCTTT. The whole variable domain, remainder taken from reference TRBV7-9 and TRBJ1-1, is DTGVSQNPRHKITKRGQNVTFRCDPISEHNRLYWYRQTLGQGPEFLTYFQNEAQLEKSRLLSDRFSAERPKGSFSTLEIQRTEQGDSAMYLCASSSAGLGTTEAFFGQGTRLTVV.

V gene TRBV12-5 combines with J gene TRBJ1-2; 8 positions match TRBD1. The CDR3 has 20 amino acids. Germline loops: CDR1 LGHNT, CDR2 FRNRAP. V trimming: 2 bases; J trimming: 5 bases; junction bases outside the gene matches: 22. The CDR3 DNA reads as TGTGCTAGTGGTTTGTCTTACGGACAGGGACTCTCACTCGGGGGGTATGGCTACACCTTC. Translated, it gives CASGLSYGQGLSLGGYGYTF.

The chain recombines TRBV21-1 with TRBJ2-5; the table's D call of TRBD1 was not tested on the DNA. TRBV21-1 is described as a pseudogene. This CDR3 region has 12 residues. The CDR3 region has the DNA TGTGCCAGCCCGGGACAGTATGAGACCCAGTACTTC. This encodes CASPGQYETQYF.

This clone has a handful of counts. The V call is TRBV5-1, the J call TRBJ2-3; perhaps TRBD2 as D (5 bases). CDR1 is SGHRS, CDR2 YFSETQ, per germline. V lost 5 bases, J lost 2 bases, and 12 bases lay in between. The CDR3 sequence is 14 residues long. The CDR3 loop reads CASRLSGFTDTQYF. The CDR3, as DNA: TGCGCCAGCAGACTGAGCGGCTTCACAGATACGCAGTATTTT. The full variable domain, completed using reference TRBV5-1 and TRBJ2-3, is KAGVTQTPRYLIKTRGQQVTLSCSPISGHRSVSWYQQTPGQGLQFLFEYFSETQRNKGNFPGRFSGRQFSNSRSEMNVSTLELGDSALYLCASRLSGFTDTQYFGPGTRLTVL.

Only one count was recorded for this clone. The chain has TRBV18 and TRBJ2-7; 8 nucleotides agree with TRBD1. V was pared by 2 bases and J by 4 bases, with 7 bases of the junction left unmatched. Germline V gene sequence: CDR1 KGHSH, CDR2 LQKENI. The CDR3 spans 15 residues. CDR3 coding DNA: TGTGCCAGCTCACCAGGTTGGGGACAGGTGTACGAGCAGTACTTC. It yields the protein CASSPGWGQVYEQYF.

The chain recombines TRBV4-3 with TRBJ1-6; 8 bases are shared with TRBD1. The CDR3 length is 16 residues. Germline V gene sequence: CDR1 LGHNA, CDR2 YSLEER. Germline trimming cut 1 base from V and 8 bases from J; bases unmatched to any gene: 7. CDR3 coding DNA: TGCGCCAGCAGCCAAGCGCCAGGGGGCCTTTATTCACCCCTCCACTTT. The encoded protein is CASSQAPGGLYSPLHF.

The chain uses TRBV2 and TRBJ2-7; 7 bases fit TRBD2. The V gene's germline CDR1 is SNHLY and CDR2 FYNNEI. Trimming cost V 7 bases and J 2 bases; bases outside gene matches: 8. The CDR3 runs 14 residues. The CDR3 is CASKREGITYEQYF. The CDR3 DNA sequence: TGTGCCAGCAAGAGGGAGGGGATAACCTACGAGCAGTACTTC.

The chain combines TRBV29-1 with TRBJ1-1; possible D gene TRBD1, 5 bases. CDR3 length equals 14 residues. CDR1 SQVTM and CDR2 ANQGSEA come from the germline V gene. Trimming cost V 4 bases and J 0 bases, with 12 bases left between them. DNA of the CDR3: TGCAGCGTTGGCGGCCCAGGGATGAACACTGAAGCTTTCTTT. Translating gives CSVGGPGMNTEAFF. Full variable domain (rest looked up from reference TRBV29-1 and TRBJ1-1): SAVISQKPSRDICQRGTSLTIQCQVDSQVTMMFWYRQQPGQSLTLIATANQGSEATYESGFVIDKFPISRPNLTFSTLTVSNMSPEDSSIYLCSVGGPGMNTEAFFGQGTRLTVV.

The genes are TRBV7-9 and TRBJ1-1, with D unresolved. V lost 0 bases and J lost 4, with 21 bases in between. The CDR3 length is 18 residues. Looked up from germline, CDR1 is SEHNR and CDR2 is FQNEAQ (reference sequence). CDR3 DNA sequence: TGTGCCAGCAGCTTAGCGCGAGGGAGGGCGAGGGCGGCCACTGAAGCTTTCTTT. It encodes CASSLARGRARAATEAFF.

The chain combines TRBV25-1 with TRBJ2-2; the D is unclear. V was shortened by 1 base and J by 4 bases, with 4 bases between the two germline ends. Germline V gene sequence: CDR1 MGHDK, CDR2 SYGVNS. The CDR3 length is 13 residues. The CDR3 DNA reads TGTGCCAGCAGTGAATTGGCCACCGGGGAGCTGTTTTTT. It encodes CASSELATGELFF.

The chain couples TRBV4-2 to TRBJ1-2; no clear D gene. There are 15 residues in the CDR3. Germline CDR1 and CDR2: LGHNA and YNFKEQ. V lost 0 bases to trimming and J lost 4 bases, with 12 bases between them. The CDR3 DNA reads TGTGCCAGCAGCCAAGATAGATCGGGGAGCTATGGCTACACCTTC. Translated: CASSQDRSGSYGYTF.

This chain joins TRBV5-1 and TRBJ2-5; TRBD2 aligns across 7 bases. CDR1 is SGHRS, CDR2 YFSETQ, per germline. The CDR3 spans 14 residues. V trimming: 4 bases; J trimming: 1 base; junction bases outside the gene matches: 4. CDR3 sequence: CASSPRGVQETQYF. The CDR3 region has the DNA TGCGCCAGCAGCCCTCGGGGGGTCCAAGAGACCCAGTACTTC.

This chain links TRBV11-2 with TRBJ1-1, with D maybe TRBD1 (6 bases). Germline values: CDR1 SGHAT, CDR2 FQNNGV. The CDR3 consists of 13 residues. V was pared by 6 bases and J by 10 bases, with 18 bases between. CDR3 region: CASSPYTLQGAFF. The CDR3 DNA follows: TGTGCCAGCAGTCCCTACACGCTACAGGGAGCTTTCTTT. Together with reference TRBV11-2 and TRBJ1-1, the CDR3 gives the full variable domain: EAGVAQSPRYKIIEKRQSVAFWCNPISGHATLYWYQQILGQGPKLLIQFQNNGVVDDSQLPKDRFSAERLKGVDSTLKIQPAKLEDSAVYLCASSPYTLQGAFFGQGTRLTVV.

The rearrangement joins TRBV11-3 to TRBJ1-2; 7 bases line up with TRBD1. Germline lookup yields CDR1 SGHNT and CDR2 YENEEA. The V gene end was trimmed by 4 bases and the J gene end by 4 bases; junction bases not matched to a gene: 9. This CDR3 comprises 15 residues. The DNA of the CDR3 is TGTGCCAGCAGCTCTTCCGGGACAGTTCTCTATGGCTACACCTTC. Translated, it gives CASSSSGTVLYGYTF.

The chain recombines TRBV7-9 with TRBJ1-1; D gene ambiguous. Germline-derived CDR1 and CDR2 are SEHNR and FQNEAQ (reference sequence). There are 15 residues in the CDR3. The V end was cut by 3 bases, the J end by 5 bases, with 16 bases between. For the CDR3, the DNA is TGTGCCAGCAGCTTCTACGGACTACGAGGAACTGAAGCTTTCTTT. Its protein product is CASSFYGLRGTEAFF. Complete variable domain (other parts from reference TRBV7-9 and TRBJ1-1): DTGVSQNPRHKITKRGQNVTFRCDPISEHNRLYWYRQTLGQGPEFLTYFQNEAQLEKSRLLSDRFSAERPKGSFSTLEIQRTEQGDSAMYLCASSFYGLRGTEAFFGQGTRLTVV.

The rearrangement links TRBV7-2 to TRBJ2-2, with 7 bases matching TRBD2. Germline V lookup: CDR1 SGHTA, CDR2 FQGNSA. The CDR3 is 14 residues long. Trimming took 6 bases from V and 5 from J; bases not matched to a gene: 6. CDR3 protein: CASRLYGGTGELFF. The CDR3 DNA sequence: TGTGCCAGCAGGTTATACGGGGGGACCGGGGAGCTGTTTTTT.

The J gene is TRBJ2-1, the V gene TRBV19; no definite D call. The CDR3 consists of 13 residues. V was clipped by 1 base and J by 6 bases, with 7 bases between them. Germline V lookup: CDR1 LNHDA, CDR2 SQIVND (reference sequence). As DNA, the CDR3 is TGTGCCAGTAGTATAGGAGTTGTCAATGAGCAGTTCTTC. Translated, it gives CASSIGVVNEQFF. Together with reference TRBV19 and TRBJ2-1, the CDR3 gives the full variable domain: DGGITQSPKYLFRKEGQNVTLSCEQNLNHDAMYWYRQDPGQGLRLIYYSQIVNDFQKGDIAEGYSVSREKKESFPLTVTSAQKNPTAFYLCASSIGVVNEQFFGPGTRLTVL.

CDR3 amino acids: CASSLVPGGYGYTF. DNA for the CDR3: TGTGCCAGCAGCTTAGTTCCAGGGGGGTATGGCTACACCTTC. This rearrangement joins TRBV7-2 to TRBJ1-2, with TRBD1 matching over 7 bases. The CDR3 covers 14 residues. Looked up from germline, CDR1 is SGHTA and CDR2 is FQGNSA. With V trimmed by 1 base and J by 5 bases, 4 bases remained unmatched.